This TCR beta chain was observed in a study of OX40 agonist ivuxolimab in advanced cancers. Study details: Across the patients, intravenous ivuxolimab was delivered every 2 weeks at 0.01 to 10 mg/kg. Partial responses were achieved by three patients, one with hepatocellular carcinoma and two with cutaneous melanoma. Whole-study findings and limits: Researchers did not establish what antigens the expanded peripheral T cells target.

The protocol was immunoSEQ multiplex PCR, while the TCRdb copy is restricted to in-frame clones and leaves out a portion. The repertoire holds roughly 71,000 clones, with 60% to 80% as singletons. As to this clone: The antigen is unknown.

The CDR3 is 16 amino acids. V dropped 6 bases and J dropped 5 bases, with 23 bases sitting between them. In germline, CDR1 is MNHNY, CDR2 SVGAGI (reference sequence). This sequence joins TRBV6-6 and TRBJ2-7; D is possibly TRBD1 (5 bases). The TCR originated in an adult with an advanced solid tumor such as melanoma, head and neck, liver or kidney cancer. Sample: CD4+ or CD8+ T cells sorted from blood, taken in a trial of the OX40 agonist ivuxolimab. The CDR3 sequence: CASRFPSAQGIDEQYF. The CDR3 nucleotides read TGTGCCAGCAGGTTCCCCTCGGCCCAGGGTATCGACGAGCAGTACTTC.